Below, 19 T cell receptor beta chains from the same sample are listed, as sequenced in a study of T cell responses to AZD1222 COVID-19 vaccine. Some clones are missing from TCRdb's copy, which holds only in-frame ones; the method was immunoSEQ multiplex PCR. The sample carries approximately 270,000 clones, 90% to 95% recorded once. Sample: peripheral blood, taken 28 days after the second AZD1222 dose. These receptors all come from an adult who received the AZD1222 COVID-19 vaccine.

V is TRBV5-1 and J is TRBJ2-7; D might be TRBD1 (5 bases). With 0 bases removed from V and 3 bases from J, the gap between germline ends came to 7 bases. The length of the CDR3 is 13 residues. Germline V CDR1 and CDR2: SGHRS, YFSETQ. The CDR3 loop is CASSLEGNYEQYF. Written as DNA, the CDR3 is TGCGCCAGCAGCTTGGAGGGGAACTACGAGCAGTACTTC.

CDR3 amino acids: CASSDGQGRSGYTF. CDR3 sequence (DNA): TGCGCCAGCAGTGACGGACAGGGGAGAAGTGGCTACACCTTC. This sequence joins TRBV10-1 and TRBJ1-2, with 9 bases aligning to TRBD1. Germline V CDR1 and CDR2: WNHNN, SYGVQD (reference sequence). The CDR3 contains 14 residues. V was pared by 3 bases and J by 7 bases, with 6 bases of the junction left unmatched.

The rearrangement joins TRBV4-3 to TRBJ2-1; 12 nucleotides agree with TRBD2. The CDR3 runs to 15 residues. V was pared by 3 bases and J by 6 bases, with 3 bases of the junction left unmatched. In germline, CDR1 is LGHNA, CDR2 YSLEER. CDR3 sequence (DNA): TGCGCCAGCAGCCAGCGACTAGCGGGGGTCAATGAGCAGTTCTTC. Translated, it gives CASSQRLAGVNEQFF.

V is TRBV4-1 and J is TRBJ2-7; no firm D call. Per the germline V gene, CDR1 is MGHRA and CDR2 is YSYEKL. V lost 0 bases and J lost 1, with 10 bases in between. CDR3 length equals 15 residues. CDR3 DNA sequence: TGCGCCAGCAGCCAAGAAGTGGCGCCATCCTACGAGCAGTACTTC. It translates to CASSQEVAPSYEQYF.

The chain uses TRBV9 and TRBJ1-1; 7 positions match TRBD1. This CDR3 comprises 14 residues. V was pared by 10 bases and J by 4 bases, with 13 bases of the junction left unmatched. Germline V CDR1 and CDR2: SGDLS, YYNGEE. In DNA, the CDR3 is TGTGCCGGGTCGAGGGGGCCAGAGGGCACTGAAGCTTTCTTT. This codes for CAGSRGPEGTEAFF.

This sequence joins TRBV5-1 and TRBJ1-2; TRBD1 is a possible D gene (5 bases). CDR3 length: 18 amino acids. V was clipped by 0 bases and J by 7 bases, with 25 bases between them. Germline CDR1 reads SGHRS; CDR2 reads YFSETQ. The DNA of the CDR3 is TGCGCCAGCAGCTTGGCGGGTTCCCTATCTGTAGGGGAGGTTGGCTACACCTTC. It yields the protein CASSLAGSLSVGEVGYTF.

This clone was counted a single time. The J gene is TRBJ2-1, the V gene TRBV28, with D possibly TRBD2 on 6 matching bases. The CDR3 contains 15 residues. Germline lookup yields CDR1 MDHEN and CDR2 SYDVKM. The V gene lost 7 bases and the J gene lost 9 bases, with 22 bases spanning the gap. The DNA for the CDR3 is TGTGCCAGCACCCTATCCGGGCTAGCGTTGGGTGAGCAGTTCTTC. The encoded protein is CASTLSGLALGEQFF. Full variable domain (remainder filled in from reference TRBV28 and TRBJ2-1): DVKVTQSSRYLVKRTGEKVFLECVQDMDHENMFWYRQDPGLGLRLIYFSYDVKMKEKGDIPEGYSVSREKKERFSLILESASTNQTSMYLCASTLSGLALGEQFFGPGTRLTVL.

This clone has just one count. This chain connects TRBV6-5 to TRBJ1-2; tentatively, D is TRBD1 (5 bases). The length of the CDR3 is 12 residues. V was cut by 10 bases and J by 5 bases, with 14 bases left in between. Germline V gene lookup returns CDR1 MNHEY and CDR2 SVGAGI. This CDR3 reads CATRRGGYGYTF. DNA for the CDR3: TGTGCCACCCGTCGGGGGGGGTATGGCTACACCTTC.

The chain links TRBV7-8 to TRBJ1-6, with 7 bases lining up with TRBD1. The length of the CDR3 is 14 residues. Germline assignment: CDR1 SGHVS and CDR2 FQNEAQ. The V segment lost 1 base and the J segment 10 bases; nucleotides outside the gene matches: 4. For the CDR3, the DNA is TGTGCCAGCAGCTTAGGCCAGGGGGTATCACCCCTCCACTTT. Residues: CASSLGQGVSPLHF.

V and J are TRBV19 and TRBJ2-2; possible D gene TRBD1, 5 bases. The V gene's germline CDR1 is LNHDA and CDR2 SQIVND (reference sequence). Trimming stripped 7 bases from V and 1 base from J, with 10 bases between. This CDR3 has 14 amino acids. The CDR3 DNA is TGTGCCAGTACCCAGGGAAGGAACACCGGGGAGCTGTTTTTT. It codes for CASTQGRNTGELFF.

V is TRBV7-2 and J is TRBJ2-7; 7 nucleotides agree with TRBD1. The CDR3 is 14 amino acids. After removal of 4 bases from V and 3 bases from J, the junction contained 6 bases not matched to a gene. Germline CDR1 reads SGHTA; CDR2 reads FQGNSA. The CDR3 sequence: CASSYNRDSYEQYF. The CDR3 DNA reads TGTGCCAGCAGCTACAACCGGGACAGCTACGAGCAGTACTTC. Together with reference TRBV7-2 and TRBJ2-7, the CDR3 gives the full variable domain: GAGVSQSPSNKVTEKGKDVELRCDPISGHTALYWYRQSLGQGLEFLIYFQGNSAPDKSGLPSDRFSAERTGGSVSTLTIQRTQQEDSAVYLCASSYNRDSYEQYFGPGTRLTVT.

The chain links TRBV5-4 to TRBJ1-1, with 7 bases matching TRBD1. The germline CDR1 and CDR2 sequences are SGHNT and YYREEE (reference sequence). With 2 bases clipped from V and 4 bases from J, the junction kept 17 bases outside the gene matches. CDR3 size: 18 residues. The CDR3 bases are TGTGCCAGCAGCTTATCCCCCCCGCGCTACAGGGGTGGCACTGAAGCTTTCTTT. Its protein is CASSLSPPRYRGGTEAFF.

In this sample, this clone turned up once. The V and J genes are TRBV5-1 and TRBJ1-2; TRBD1 matches 8 bases. With V trimmed by 4 bases and J by 1 base, 6 bases remained unmatched. Germline V gene sequence: CDR1 SGHRS, CDR2 YFSETQ. The CDR3 runs to 15 residues. CDR3 amino acids: CASSRTGIGNYGYTF. CDR3 in DNA: TGCGCCAGCAGCAGGACAGGGATCGGTAACTATGGCTACACCTTC. Full variable domain (outside the CDR3, taken from reference TRBV5-1 and TRBJ1-2): KAGVTQTPRYLIKTRGQQVTLSCSPISGHRSVSWYQQTPGQGLQFLFEYFSETQRNKGNFPGRFSGRQFSNSRSEMNVSTLELGDSALYLCASSRTGIGNYGYTFGSGTRLTVV.

This sequence joins TRBV30 and TRBJ1-1, with a tentative D call TRBD1 (6 bases). This CDR3 region has 13 residues. From germline, CDR1 is GTSNPN and CDR2 SVGIG (reference sequence). V was clipped by 3 bases and J by 2 bases, with 10 bases between them. The CDR3: CAWRTGQNTEAFF. The DNA of the CDR3 is TGTGCCTGGAGGACAGGCCAAAACACTGAAGCTTTCTTT.

J is TRBJ2-5 and V is TRBV28, with 7 bases identical to TRBD2. The CDR3 is made up of 14 amino acids. V dropped 8 bases and J dropped 1; count of bases not matched to a gene: 7. Germline V lookup: CDR1 MDHEN, CDR2 SYDVKM. The CDR3 spells CASSPGTTQETQYF. The CDR3 DNA reads TGTGCCAGCTCCCCCGGGACTACCCAAGAGACCCAGTACTTC.

The rearrangement joins TRBV2 to TRBJ2-2, with D perhaps given as TRBD1 or TRBD2 (5 bases each). The germline gives CDR1 SNHLY, CDR2 FYNNEI. CDR3 length: 17 residues. The ends were cut back, 1 base at V and 4 bases at J, with 16 bases in the middle. The CDR3 region is CASSEEPGRTPTGELFF. The CDR3 DNA reads as TGTGCCAGCAGTGAAGAACCGGGGCGGACTCCCACCGGGGAGCTGTTTTTT.

The chain has TRBV4-1 and TRBJ1-5, with a tentative D call TRBD1 (5 bases). V was clipped by 3 bases and J by 0 bases, with 21 bases between them. CDR3 length: 19 residues. Germline assignment: CDR1 MGHRA and CDR2 YSYEKL. The CDR3 here is CASSQDGAIPRSSNQPQHF. The CDR3 nucleotides read TGCGCCAGCAGCCAGGACGGGGCCATCCCTAGGTCTAGCAATCAGCCCCAGCATTTT.

The chain is built from TRBV27 and TRBJ2-7; D tentatively fits TRBD1 or TRBD2 (5 bases each). Germline assignment: CDR1 MNHEY and CDR2 SMNVEV (reference sequence). The length of the CDR3 is 17 residues. Trimming stripped 0 bases from V and 2 bases from J, with 17 bases between. CDR3 in DNA: TGTGCCAGCAGTTTATCGATAGGGACCCTGAGTCCCTACGAGCAGTACTTC. Translation: CASSLSIGTLSPYEQYF.

This chain's CDR3 is CASSPGQRSNQPQHF. CDR3 sequence (DNA): TGTGCCAGTAGCCCGGGACAGAGAAGCAATCAGCCCCAGCATTTT. The V gene is TRBV19, the J gene TRBJ1-5; 7 positions agree with TRBD1. V lost 6 bases and J lost 1; bases outside the gene matches: 6. Germline V CDR1 and CDR2: LNHDA, SQIVND (reference sequence). The CDR3 sequence is 15 residues long.